The present entry profiles one T cell receptor beta chain with its context. Its antigen is as yet unknown. Germline-derived CDR1 and CDR2 are MDHEN and SYDVKM. Trimming took off 5 bases at V and 2 bases at J, with 15 bases between the two ends. This CDR3 has 15 residues. The data are from a study of T-cell reconstitution after alpha-beta-depleted transplantation in children. Overall study findings and caveats: Reports say that about two months after transplant, the alpha-beta T cells came out of several hundred graft clones that had expanded. T-cell counts and diversity at one year following transplant were attributed mainly to newly produced T cells. Surviving recipient T cells and thymic progenitors accounted for the high day-60 TCRbeta diversity observed in some patients.

Library preparation (for TCRbeta) was performed with unique molecular identifiers. TCRdb reprocessed the PCR reads via MiXCR and lists one record per CDR3 protein. The table has approximately 240,000 distinct CDR3 sequences, about a tenth seen once; the top ten hold roughly 28%. The chain employs TRBV28 and TRBJ1-1, with D perhaps matching TRBD1 (5 bases). The sequences come from PBMCs, collected before TCRalphabeta/CD19-depleted stem cell transplant. The TCR comes from a child younger than two with acute myeloid leukemia, due to receive a stem cell transplant. CDR3 in amino acids: CASSLTAGSNTEAFF. The CDR3 DNA follows: TGTGCCAGCAGTCTGACAGCCGGCTCTAACACTGAAGCTTTCTTT.